This paragraph reports one TCR beta chain. The data are from a study of T cell responses to AZD1222 COVID-19 vaccine. The germline V gene encodes CDR1 LNHDA and CDR2 SQIVND (reference sequence). The CDR3 is made up of 17 amino acids. With V trimmed by 7 bases and J by 2 bases, 13 bases remained unmatched. The protocol was immunoSEQ multiplex PCR, while the TCRdb copy is restricted to in-frame clones and leaves out a portion. This table holds more than 150,000 clones, 92% found once. The clonotype originates from an adult in good health. This sequence joins TRBV19 and TRBJ2-3; 9 nucleotides line up with TRBD2. The material was peripheral blood, obtained on day 0 of AZD1222 vaccination. The CDR3 spells CASTPRVSGRTTDTQYF. DNA of the CDR3: TGTGCCAGTACCCCCCGGGTCAGCGGGAGGACCACAGATACGCAGTATTTT.